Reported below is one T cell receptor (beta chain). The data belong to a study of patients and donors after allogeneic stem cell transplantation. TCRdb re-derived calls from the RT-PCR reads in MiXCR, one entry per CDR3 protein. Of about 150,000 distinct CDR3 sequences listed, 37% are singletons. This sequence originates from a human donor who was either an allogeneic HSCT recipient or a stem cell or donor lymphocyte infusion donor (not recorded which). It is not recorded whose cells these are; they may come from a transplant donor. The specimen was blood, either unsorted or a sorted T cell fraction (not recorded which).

The CDR3, as DNA: TGTGCCAGCAGTTTACTCGGACAGGGGGCGCCCACAGATACGCAGTATTTT. It specifies CASSLLGQGAPTDTQYF. The J gene is TRBJ2-3, the V gene TRBV28, with 11 bases that match TRBD1. The length of the CDR3 is 17 residues. Germline CDR1 and CDR2: MDHEN and SYDVKM. V shed 2 bases and J 2 bases; nucleotides not matched to a gene: 6.